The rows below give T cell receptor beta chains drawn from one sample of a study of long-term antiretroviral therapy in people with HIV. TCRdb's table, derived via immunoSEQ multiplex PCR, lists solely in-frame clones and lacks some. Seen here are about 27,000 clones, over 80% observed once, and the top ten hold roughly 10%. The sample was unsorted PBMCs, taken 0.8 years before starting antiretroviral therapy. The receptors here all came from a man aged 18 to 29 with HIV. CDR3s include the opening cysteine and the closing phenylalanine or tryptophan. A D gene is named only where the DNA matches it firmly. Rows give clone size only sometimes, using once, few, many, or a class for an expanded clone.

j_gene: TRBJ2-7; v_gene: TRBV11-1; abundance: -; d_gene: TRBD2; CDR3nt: TGTGCCAGCAGCTTAGATGTGCGACTAGCGGGAGGAGAGCAGTACTTC; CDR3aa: CASSLDVRLAGGEQYF
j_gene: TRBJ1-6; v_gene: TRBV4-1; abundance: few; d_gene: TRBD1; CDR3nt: TGCGCCAGCAGCCAAGGGGTTGCCCGGGACAGTAATTCACCCCTCCACTTT; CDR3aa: CASSQGVARDSNSPLHF
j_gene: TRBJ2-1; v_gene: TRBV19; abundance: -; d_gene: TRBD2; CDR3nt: TGTGCCAGTAGTCCTCGACGGGAGGGTTACAATGAGCAGTTCTTC; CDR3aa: CASSPRREGYNEQFF
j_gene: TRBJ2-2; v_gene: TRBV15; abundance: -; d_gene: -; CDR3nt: TGTGCCACCAGCAGAGATCTGGGACGGGAGCTGTTTTTT; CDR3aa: CATSRDLGRELFF
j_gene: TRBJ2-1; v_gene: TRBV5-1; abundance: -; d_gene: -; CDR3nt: TGCGCCAGCAGCCCACGCGGAGGGGCCAACGGGAATGAGCAGTTCTTC; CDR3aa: CASSPRGGANGNEQFF
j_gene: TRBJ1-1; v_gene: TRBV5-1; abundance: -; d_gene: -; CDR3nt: TGCGCCAGCAGCTTGGGGCAGCGGACTGAAGCTTTCTTT; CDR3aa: CASSLGQRTEAFF
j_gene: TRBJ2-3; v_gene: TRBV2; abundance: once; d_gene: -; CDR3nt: TGTGCCAGCACACCCCTGGGGGGCTCAAACACAGATACGCAGTATTTT; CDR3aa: CASTPLGGSNTDTQYF
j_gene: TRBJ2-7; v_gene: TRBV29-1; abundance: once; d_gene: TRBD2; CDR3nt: TGCAGCGTTGGAGCAGGCGGGGGCGAGCAGTACTTC; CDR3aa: CSVGAGGGEQYF
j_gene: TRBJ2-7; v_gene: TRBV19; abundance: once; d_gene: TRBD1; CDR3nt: TGTGCCAGTCACCGAGGGGGACAGGGGATCTACGAGCAGTACTTC; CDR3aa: CASHRGGQGIYEQYF
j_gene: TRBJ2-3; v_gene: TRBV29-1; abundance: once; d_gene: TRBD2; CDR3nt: TGCAGCGTTGATGTAGCGGGAGGCACAGATACGCAGTATTTT; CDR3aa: CSVDVAGGTDTQYF
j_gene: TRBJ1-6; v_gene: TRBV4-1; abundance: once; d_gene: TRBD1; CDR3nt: TGCGCCAGCAGCCAAGGGACAGGGACTAGGTCACCCCTCCACTTT; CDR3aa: CASSQGTGTRSPLHF
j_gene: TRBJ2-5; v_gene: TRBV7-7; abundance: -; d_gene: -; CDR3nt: TGTGCTAGCAGCTCCCTAGGGGAGCTAGAGACCCAGTACTTC; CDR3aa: CASSSLGELETQYF
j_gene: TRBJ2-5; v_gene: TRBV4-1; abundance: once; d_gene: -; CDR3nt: TGCGCCAGCAGCCATCTGCAGGAGAGGGTGCAGACCCAGTACTTC; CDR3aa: CASSHLQERVQTQYF
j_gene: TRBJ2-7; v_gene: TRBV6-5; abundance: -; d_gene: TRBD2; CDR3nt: TGTGCCAGCAGTTATAACGTGGGGGGGTACGAGCAGTACTTC; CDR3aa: CASSYNVGGYEQYF
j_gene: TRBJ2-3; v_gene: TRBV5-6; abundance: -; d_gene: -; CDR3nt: TGTGCCAGCAGCTTGGCAGGTACGACAGATACGCAGTATTTT; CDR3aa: CASSLAGTTDTQYF
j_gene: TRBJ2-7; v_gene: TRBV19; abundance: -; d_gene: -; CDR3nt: TGTGCCAGTACCGGATCAGGCTACTCCTACGAGCAGTACTTC; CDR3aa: CASTGSGYSYEQYF
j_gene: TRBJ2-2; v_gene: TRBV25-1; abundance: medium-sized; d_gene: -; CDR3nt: TGTGCCAGCACTCTTACGACTTACACCGGGGAGCTGTTTTTT; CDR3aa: CASTLTTYTGELFF
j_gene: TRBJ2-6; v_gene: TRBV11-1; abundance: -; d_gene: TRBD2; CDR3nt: TGTGCCAGCAGCTCGGGCGGGAGCGCCTCTGGGGCCAACGTCCTGACTTTC; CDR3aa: CASSSGGSASGANVLTF
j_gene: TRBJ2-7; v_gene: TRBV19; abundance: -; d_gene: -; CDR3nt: TGTGCCAGTAGTTCGGGATCAACGTCTACCTACGAGCAGTACTTC; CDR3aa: CASSSGSTSTYEQYF
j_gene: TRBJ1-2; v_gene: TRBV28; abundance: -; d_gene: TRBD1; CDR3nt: TGTGCCAGGGGTCGTCGGGACAGGGGCGGCTACACCTTC; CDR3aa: CARGRRDRGGYTF
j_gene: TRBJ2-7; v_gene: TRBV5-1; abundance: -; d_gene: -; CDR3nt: TGCGCCAGCAGCTTGGGGGGGGAAGATTTCTACGAGCAGTACTTC; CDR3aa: CASSLGGEDFYEQYF
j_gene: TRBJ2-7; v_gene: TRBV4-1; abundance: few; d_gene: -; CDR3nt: TGCGCCAGCAGCCAAGGTGGGAACTACGAGCAGTACTTC; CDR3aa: CASSQGGNYEQYF
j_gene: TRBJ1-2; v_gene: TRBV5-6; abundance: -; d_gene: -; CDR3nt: TGTGCCAGCGCGGCCCCCGGTTATGGCTACACCTTC; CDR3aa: CASAAPGYGYTF
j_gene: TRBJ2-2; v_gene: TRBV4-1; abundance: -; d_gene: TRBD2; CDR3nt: TGCGCCAGCAGCCAGACGGGACTAGCGGGGGACACCGGGGAGCTGTTTTTT; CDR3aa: CASSQTGLAGDTGELFF
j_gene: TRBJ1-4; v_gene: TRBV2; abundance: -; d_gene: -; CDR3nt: TGTGCCAGCACTCAAGAGGCCGGCTTGAATGAAAAACTGTTTTTT; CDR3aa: CASTQEAGLNEKLFF
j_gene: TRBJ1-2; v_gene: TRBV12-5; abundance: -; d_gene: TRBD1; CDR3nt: TGTGCTAGTGGTCCTCCCCCGACAGGGGGCTATGGCTACACCTTC; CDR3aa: CASGPPPTGGYGYTF
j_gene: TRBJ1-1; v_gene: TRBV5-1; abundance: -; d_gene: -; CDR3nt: TGCGCCAGCAGCTTGGCCCCGGTGACTGAAGCTTTCTTT; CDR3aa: CASSLAPVTEAFF
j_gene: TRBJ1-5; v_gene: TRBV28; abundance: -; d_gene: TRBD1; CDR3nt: TGTGCCAGCAGCAACAGGGGTCTAGGGCAGCCCCAGCATTTT; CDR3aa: CASSNRGLGQPQHF
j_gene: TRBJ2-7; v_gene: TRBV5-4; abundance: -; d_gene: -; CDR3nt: TGTGCCAGCAGCTTGGGGTCGGGCGCCACCTACGAGCAGTACTTC; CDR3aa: CASSLGSGATYEQYF
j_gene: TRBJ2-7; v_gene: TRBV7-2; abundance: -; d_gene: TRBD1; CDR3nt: TGTGCCAGCAGCTTCCACTCGGGACAGGGGTACTACGAGCAGTACTTC; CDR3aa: CASSFHSGQGYYEQYF
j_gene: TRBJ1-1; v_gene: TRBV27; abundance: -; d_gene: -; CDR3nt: TGTGCCAGCCAAACCCAACAGGGCACTGAAGCTTTCTTT; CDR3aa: CASQTQQGTEAFF
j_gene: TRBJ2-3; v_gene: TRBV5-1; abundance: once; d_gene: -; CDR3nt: TGCGCCAGCAGCCGCCAGGCGGGTTTCACAGATACGCAGTATTTT; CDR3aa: CASSRQAGFTDTQYF
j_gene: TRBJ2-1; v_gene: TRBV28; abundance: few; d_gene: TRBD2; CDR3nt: TGTGCCACTAGCGGGCCGAGCTCCTACAATGAGCAGTTCTTC; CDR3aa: CATSGPSSYNEQFF
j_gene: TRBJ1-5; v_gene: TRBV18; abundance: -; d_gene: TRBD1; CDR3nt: TGTGCCAGCTCCAGGACAGGGGATTCCCAGCATTTT; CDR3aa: CASSRTGDSQHF
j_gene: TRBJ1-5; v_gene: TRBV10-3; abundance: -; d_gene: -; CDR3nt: TGTGCCACCGTTCAGGGGCTGAGCAATCAGCCCCAGCATTTT; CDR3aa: CATVQGLSNQPQHF
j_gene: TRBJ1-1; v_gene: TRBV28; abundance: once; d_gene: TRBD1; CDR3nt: TGTGCCAGCACCGAGATTGACAGGGTGAGTCCCACTGAAGCTTTCTTT; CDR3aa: CASTEIDRVSPTEAFF
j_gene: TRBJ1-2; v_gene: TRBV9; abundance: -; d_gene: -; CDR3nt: TGTGCCAGCAGCGGGACAAACTATGGCTACACCTTC; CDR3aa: CASSGTNYGYTF
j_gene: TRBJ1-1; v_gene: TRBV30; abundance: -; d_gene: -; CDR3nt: TGTGCCTGGAGTTTAAGTCGTTATGAAGCTTTCTTT; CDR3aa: CAWSLSRYEAFF
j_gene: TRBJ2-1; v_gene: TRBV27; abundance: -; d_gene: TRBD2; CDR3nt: TGTGCCAGCAGTTGCCCCTCCCCCCCGGGACTAGCGGGGACGGATGAGCAGTTCTTC; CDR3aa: CASSCPSPPGLAGTDEQFF
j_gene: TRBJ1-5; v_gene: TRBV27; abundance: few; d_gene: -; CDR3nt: TGTGCCAGCAGTACTAAGGGGGATAGCAATCAGCCCCAGCATTTT; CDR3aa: CASSTKGDSNQPQHF
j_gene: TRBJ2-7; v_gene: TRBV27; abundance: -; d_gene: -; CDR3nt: TGTGCCAGCAGTTTATCCCGCTCCTACGAGCAGTACTTC; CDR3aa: CASSLSRSYEQYF
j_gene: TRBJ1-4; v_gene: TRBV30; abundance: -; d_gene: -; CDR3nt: TGTGCCTTGAGAGCGGAGTCTAAAGAAAAACTGTTTTTT; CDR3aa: CALRAESKEKLFF
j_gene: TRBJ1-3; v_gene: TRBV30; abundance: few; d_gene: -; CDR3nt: TGTGCCTGGGGGTCCGGGGACCTGAGAGCCACTGGAAACACCATATATTTT; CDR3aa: CAWGSGDLRATGNTIYF